The 12 T cell receptor beta chains listed next were all sequenced from one sample in a study of cytomegalovirus exposure and HLA in healthy donors. Primers for the PCR totalled 60 Vbeta and 13 Jbeta. Assay used: immunoSEQ multiplex PCR; TCRdb lists only in-frame clones, some missing. This specimen shows tens of thousands of clones; the ten leading clones hold 2.7%. Material: PBMCs. The receptors here all came from a man aged 40-55 years in good health and CMV-seronegative.

The chain recombines TRBV28 with TRBJ2-7, with D possibly TRBD1 on 5 matching bases. This CDR3 is built from 14 residues. The V gene's germline CDR1 is MDHEN and CDR2 SYDVKM. V lost 6 bases and J lost 3, with 15 bases in between. The CDR3 nucleotides read TGTGCCAGCAGCCCCTGGACAACGGACTACGAGCAGTACTTC. It yields the protein CASSPWTTDYEQYF.

The rearrangement links TRBV9 to TRBJ1-6, with 10 bases aligning to TRBD1. Per the germline V gene, CDR1 is SGDLS and CDR2 is YYNGEE. This CDR3 contains 18 residues. Trimming at V came to 3 bases and at J to 3 bases, leaving 9 bases not matched to a gene. CDR3 sequence (DNA): TGTGCCAGCAGCGCAGGGGGGACAGGGGTAAACTATAATTCACCCCTCCACTTT. Translated, it gives CASSAGGTGVNYNSPLHF.

The V call is TRBV27, the J call TRBJ2-7; 8 bases align to TRBD1. Trimming removed 5 bases from V and 6 bases from J; junction bases left unmatched: 12. The CDR3 extends over 15 amino acids. In germline, CDR1 is MNHEY, CDR2 SMNVEV (reference sequence). The CDR3 coding sequence is TGTGCCAGCAGTGACCCCAGGGGGCTCGTCTTCGAGCAGTACTTC. Amino acids: CASSDPRGLVFEQYF.

The chain employs TRBV6-1 and TRBJ2-3; possibly TRBD2 for D (6 bases). The CDR3 loop spans 13 amino acids. Trimming shortened V by 4 bases and J by 4 bases, and 9 bases separated the two germline ends. Germline V gives CDR1 MNHNS, CDR2 SASEGT. The CDR3 region has the DNA TGTGCCAGCAGTGGCCGCGGGGCAGATACGCAGTATTTT. The encoded protein is CASSGRGADTQYF.

The gene calls are TRBV9 and TRBJ2-1; maybe TRBD2 (6 bases). The CDR3 is 14 amino acids. Trimming shortened V by 0 bases and J by 6 bases, and 10 bases separated the two germline ends. Germline V gene lookup returns CDR1 SGDLS and CDR2 YYNGEE. The CDR3 region is CASSVGVGGNEQFF. The DNA for the CDR3 is TGTGCCAGCAGCGTAGGTGTGGGGGGCAATGAGCAGTTCTTC.

The chain recombines TRBV5-1 with TRBJ1-1, with TRBD1 identical over 10 bases. Germline assignment: CDR1 SGHRS and CDR2 YFSETQ. V shed 4 bases, J shed 0 bases, and the junction held 12 bases outside the gene matches. This CDR3 has 18 residues. DNA for the CDR3: TGCGCCAGCAGCCTACGGGACAGGGGCAGGGGGATGAACACTGAAGCTTTCTTT. This sequence encodes CASSLRDRGRGMNTEAFF.

The chain joins TRBV7-9 to TRBJ2-2, with 7 bases lining up with TRBD1. V dropped 3 bases and J dropped 4; count of bases not matched to a gene: 8. CDR1 is SEHNR and CDR2 is FQNEAQ in the germline V gene (reference sequence). This CDR3 region has 16 residues. CDR3 sequence reads: CASSFATGQTTGELFF. The CDR3, as DNA: TGTGCCAGCAGCTTCGCGACAGGGCAGACCACCGGGGAGCTGTTTTTT.

The V and J genes are TRBV7-6 and TRBJ1-5; 8 bases map to TRBD1. With V trimmed by 3 bases and J by 5 bases, 3 bases remained unmatched. Germline V gene data show CDR1 as SGHVS and CDR2 as FNYEAQ. This CDR3 is built from 14 residues. CDR3 DNA: TGTGCCAGCAGCTTCTCACAGGGGGATCAGCCCCAGCATTTT. This encodes CASSFSQGDQPQHF.

The chain links TRBV29-1 to TRBJ1-1; TRBD1 agrees at 7 bases. CDR3 length: 11 amino acids. Germline CDR1 reads SQVTM; CDR2 reads ANQGSEA. The ends lost 6 bases at V and 10 bases at J; junction bases unmatched: 8. The CDR3 DNA reads TGCAGCGTGGATCAGGGGGAAGGAGCTTTCTTT. Amino acid sequence: CSVDQGEGAFF.

The J gene is TRBJ1-1, the V gene TRBV7-2; TRBD1 aligns across 8 bases. Germline V lookup: CDR1 SGHTA, CDR2 FQGNSA. The CDR3 consists of 12 residues. V lost 1 base and J lost 10; bases outside the gene matches: 2. The CDR3 DNA follows: TGTGCCAGCAGCTTAGGGACAGGGCCAGCTTTCTTT. It specifies CASSLGTGPAFF.

The chain carries TRBV28 and TRBJ2-5; D remains ambiguous. The end of the DNA is better explained by TRBJ2-7, so the J call may be wrong. This CDR3 has 14 amino acids. Germline values: CDR1 MDHEN, CDR2 SYDVKM. The CDR3: CASTRSRRTYEQYF. CDR3 nucleotides: TGTGCCAGCACCCGCTCACGTCGAACCTACGAGCAGTACTTC.

The J gene is TRBJ1-5, the V gene TRBV28; the D gene is possibly TRBD1 (6 bases). The CDR3 spans 14 residues. In germline, CDR1 is MDHEN, CDR2 SYDVKM. The V gene lost 4 bases and the J gene lost 0 bases, with 7 bases spanning the gap. CDR3 in amino acids: CASSWDTSNQPQHF. The CDR3 coding sequence is TGTGCCAGCAGTTGGGACACTAGCAATCAGCCCCAGCATTTT. Drawing the rest from reference TRBV28 and TRBJ1-5, the complete variable domain is DVKVTQSSRYLVKRTGEKVFLECVQDMDHENMFWYRQDPGLGLRLIYFSYDVKMKEKGDIPEGYSVSREKKERFSLILESASTNQTSMYLCASSWDTSNQPQHFGDGTRLSIL.